Below are 24 T cell receptor beta chains sequenced from a single sample in a study of T cell changes during pregnancy in multiple sclerosis. Using immunoSEQ multiplex PCR, the repertoire was profiled, and TCRdb retains in-frame clones only, with some absent. The table has about 120,000 clones, approximately 95% seen once. The specimen was peripheral blood, collected before pregnancy. The source of these receptors is a female donor with multiple sclerosis, enrolled in a pregnancy study.

The V call is TRBV13, the J call TRBJ1-2; the D is unclear. The CDR3 runs to 13 residues. Germline CDR1 reads PRHDT; CDR2 reads FYEKMQ (reference sequence). Trimming removed 5 bases from V and 0 bases from J, with 7 bases in between. The DNA for the CDR3 is TGTGCCAGCAGCCGGAGGTCTAACTATGGCTACACCTTC. It yields the protein CASSRRSNYGYTF.

This chain links TRBV5-4 with TRBJ2-1, with 16 bases lining up with TRBD2. This CDR3 comprises 19 residues. The trim removed 4 bases at V and 4 bases at J, leaving 11 bases unmatched. CDR1 and CDR2 from the germline V gene are SGHNT and YYREEE (reference sequence). The CDR3 DNA reads as TGTGCCAGCAGCCCCCGAAGGGGGACTAGCGGGAGGGCTTACAATGAGCAGTTCTTC. It yields the protein CASSPRRGTSGRAYNEQFF.

The chain employs TRBV19 and TRBJ2-1, with unresolved D. This CDR3 has 11 amino acids. V was clipped by 5 bases and J by 7 bases, with 6 bases between them. Germline values: CDR1 LNHDA, CDR2 SQIVND (reference sequence). The CDR3 nucleotides are TGTGCCAGTAGTGAACGGAATGAGCAGTTCTTC. Its translation is CASSERNEQFF. The variable domain in full, with the rest retrieved from reference TRBV19 and TRBJ2-1, is DGGITQSPKYLFRKEGQNVTLSCEQNLNHDAMYWYRQDPGQGLRLIYYSQIVNDFQKGDIAEGYSVSREKKESFPLTVTSAQKNPTAFYLCASSERNEQFFGPGTRLTVL.

V is TRBV10-3 and J is TRBJ2-2; TRBD1 matches at 8 bases. The CDR3 extends over 16 amino acids. Germline CDR1 is ENHRY and CDR2 is SYGVKD. With 4 bases clipped from V and 6 bases from J, the junction kept 10 bases outside the gene matches. CDR3 in amino acids: CAISANQGAPAGELFF. CDR3 bases: TGTGCCATCAGTGCGAACCAGGGGGCGCCGGCCGGGGAGCTGTTTTTT.

To note about this clone: The same CDR3 also results from other DNA sequences found in this sample. The rearrangement links TRBV9 to TRBJ2-7, with 14 positions matching TRBD2. Trimming took 2 bases from V and 4 from J; bases not matched to a gene: 2. This CDR3 is 15 amino acids long. Germline CDR1 SGDLS, CDR2 YYNGEE. The CDR3, as DNA: TGTGCCAGCAGCGTCGGGACTAGCGGGAGTTACGAGCAGTACTTC. This gives the protein CASSVGTSGSYEQYF.

CDR3 loop: CASRYLDRVGNGYTF. The CDR3 coding sequence is TGTGCCAGCAGATATTTAGACAGGGTCGGGAATGGCTACACCTTC. The V gene is TRBV6-5, the J gene TRBJ1-2; 7 nucleotides line up with TRBD1. Germline V CDR1 and CDR2: MNHEY, SVGAGI. The junction had 13 bases not matched to a gene; V was cut back by 6 bases and J by 6 bases. There are 15 residues in the CDR3.

The chain links TRBV4-2 to TRBJ2-7, with unresolved D. Trimming pared 0 bases from V and 0 bases from J, leaving 6 bases between. Germline CDR1 is LGHNA and CDR2 is YNFKEQ. This CDR3 is built from 14 residues. CDR3 region: CASSQDASSYEQYF. CDR3 nucleotides: TGTGCCAGCAGCCAAGATGCGAGCTCCTACGAGCAGTACTTC.

The rearrangement uses TRBV5-8 and TRBJ2-3, with D hard to call. Per the germline V gene, CDR1 is SGHTS and CDR2 is YDEGEE. With 4 bases removed from V and 1 base from J, the gap between germline ends came to 4 bases. This CDR3 is built from 12 residues. The CDR3 DNA is TGTGCCAGCAGCCTTCGCACAGATACGCAGTATTTT. The encoded protein is CASSLRTDTQYF.

The chain has TRBV7-8 and TRBJ1-2, with TRBD1 identical over 7 bases. The germline CDR1 and CDR2 sequences are SGHVS and FQNEAQ. Trimming at V came to 0 bases and at J to 1 base, leaving 8 bases not matched to a gene. CDR3 length equals 17 residues. CDR3 DNA: TGTGCCAGCAGCTTAGCAATTACAGGGGCGATTAACTATGGCTACACCTTC. Protein sequence: CASSLAITGAINYGYTF.

The genes are TRBV19 and TRBJ1-2, with D tentatively TRBD1 (5 bases). The germline V and J ends were trimmed by 6 bases and 1 base, with 6 bases remaining between them. The germline gives CDR1 LNHDA, CDR2 SQIVND (reference sequence). CDR3 length equals 12 residues. CDR3 DNA: TGTGCCAGTAGACAGGATAACTATGGCTACACCTTC. Residues: CASRQDNYGYTF.

V is TRBV2 and J is TRBJ2-1; TRBD2 agrees at 8 bases. Looked up from germline, CDR1 is SNHLY and CDR2 is FYNNEI. The trim removed 11 bases at V and 7 bases at J, leaving 7 bases unmatched. This CDR3 has 12 residues. CDR3 DNA sequence: TGTGCCGGGCGGGGGGCAGCGAATGAGCAGTTCTTC. The encoded protein is CAGRGAANEQFF. The variable domain in full, completed from reference TRBV2 and TRBJ2-1, reads EPEVTQTPSHQVTQMGQEVILRCVPISNHLYFYWYRQILGQKVEFLVSFYNNEISEKSEIFDDQFSVERPDGSNFTLKIRSTKLEDSAMYFCAGRGAANEQFFGPGTRLTVL.

The chain employs TRBV30 and TRBJ2-5; D gene ambiguous. CDR1 is GTSNPN and CDR2 is SVGIG in the germline V gene (reference sequence). V was trimmed by 0 bases and J by 10 bases, leaving 9 bases between them. The CDR3 has 11 residues. CDR3 region: CAWSVTTGQYF. CDR3 DNA sequence: TGTGCCTGGAGTGTTACAACGGGCCAGTACTTC.

J is TRBJ1-2 and V is TRBV9, with D possibly matching TRBD1 (6 bases). CDR1 is SGDLS, CDR2 YYNGEE, per germline. V gave up 0 bases and J gave up 5 bases, with 17 bases separating them. This CDR3 contains 16 residues. As DNA, the CDR3 is TGTGCCAGCAGCGTAGACCCGGGACAATATCCTTATGGCTACACCTTC. It codes for CASSVDPGQYPYGYTF.

This chain links TRBV2 with TRBJ2-1, with no clear D. CDR1 SNHLY and CDR2 FYNNEI come from the germline V gene. The V gene lost 6 bases and the J gene lost 9 bases, with 12 bases spanning the gap. This CDR3 has 12 residues. The CDR3 protein is CASRFSNSEQFF. CDR3 nucleotide sequence: TGTGCCAGCAGATTTAGTAATAGTGAGCAGTTCTTC.

This chain links TRBV2 with TRBJ2-7, with TRBD2 matching over 11 bases. The CDR3 runs 15 residues. Losses at the gene ends were 10 bases for V and 5 bases for J; bases not matched to a gene: 13. The germline gives CDR1 SNHLY, CDR2 FYNNEI. The CDR3 is CAIWILTSGINEQYF. The CDR3 DNA reads as TGTGCCATTTGGATTCTGACTAGCGGGATCAACGAGCAGTACTTC.

The chain has TRBV6-5 and TRBJ1-6, with a possible D match to TRBD1 (5 bases). V was cut by 6 bases and J by 4 bases, with 10 bases left in between. This CDR3 comprises 14 residues. The germline gives CDR1 MNHEY, CDR2 SVGAGI. The DNA for the CDR3 is TGTGCCAGCAGAACAGGCCCATATAATTCACCCCTCCACTTT. This encodes CASRTGPYNSPLHF.

This chain connects TRBV2 to TRBJ2-1, with a weak D call TRBD2 (6 bases). Germline CDR1 and CDR2: SNHLY and FYNNEI. The CDR3 is made up of 11 amino acids. The ends were cut back, 8 bases at V and 10 bases at J, with 12 bases in the middle. In DNA form, the CDR3 reads TGTGCCAGCCGCCTAGGAGGGGAGCAGTTCTTC. Amino acid sequence: CASRLGGEQFF.

In its sample, this clone was seen once. V usage is TRBV5-4 and J usage is TRBJ1-1; D remains unclear. Germline V gene lookup returns CDR1 SGHNT and CDR2 YYREEE (reference sequence). V lost 4 bases and J 4 bases, leaving 17 bases between the germline ends. The CDR3 length is 15 residues. The CDR3 loop is CASSPVPSGGTEAFF. CDR3 in DNA: TGTGCCAGCAGCCCAGTTCCCTCTGGAGGCACTGAAGCTTTCTTT. The full variable domain, completed using reference TRBV5-4 and TRBJ1-1, is ETGVTQSPTHLIKTRGQQVTLRCSSQSGHNTVSWYQQALGQGPQFIFQYYREEENGRGNFPPRFSGLQFPNYSSELNVNALELDDSALYLCASSPVPSGGTEAFFGQGTRLTVV.

The chain couples TRBV7-2 to TRBJ1-2, with unresolved D. Germline CDR1 SGHTA, CDR2 FQGNSA. This CDR3 is 13 amino acids long. V dropped 1 base and J dropped 2 bases, with 5 bases sitting between them. CDR3 amino acids: CASSLEPNYGYTF. The CDR3 coding sequence is TGTGCCAGCAGCTTAGAGCCGAACTATGGCTACACCTTC. The whole variable domain, filled in from reference TRBV7-2 and TRBJ1-2, reads GAGVSQSPSNKVTEKGKDVELRCDPISGHTALYWYRQSLGQGLEFLIYFQGNSAPDKSGLPSDRFSAERTGGSVSTLTIQRTQQEDSAVYLCASSLEPNYGYTFGSGTRLTVV.

V gene TRBV7-9 combines with J gene TRBJ2-3; 12 bases are a match to TRBD2. CDR1 SEHNR and CDR2 FQNEAQ come from the germline V gene (reference sequence). This CDR3 spans 16 amino acids. The ends lost 2 bases at V and 5 bases at J; junction bases unmatched: 5. CDR3 residues: CASSLTTTSGRDTQYF. As DNA, the CDR3 is TGTGCCAGCAGCTTAACTACGACTAGCGGGAGAGATACGCAGTATTTT. Looking up the rest from reference TRBV7-9 and TRBJ2-3 gives the full variable domain: DTGVSQNPRHKITKRGQNVTFRCDPISEHNRLYWYRQTLGQGPEFLTYFQNEAQLEKSRLLSDRFSAERPKGSFSTLEIQRTEQGDSAMYLCASSLTTTSGRDTQYFGPGTRLTVL.

The genes are TRBV6-1 and TRBJ1-6; D is uncertain. With 9 bases removed from V and 1 base from J, the gap between germline ends came to 10 bases. Germline-derived CDR1 and CDR2 are MNHNS and SASEGT. This CDR3 region has 14 residues. CDR3 in amino acids: CASVGRSYNSPLHF. CDR3 DNA: TGTGCCAGTGTGGGGAGGTCCTATAATTCACCCCTCCACTTT.

This rearrangement joins TRBV2 to TRBJ2-7, with D tentatively TRBD2 (6 bases). Trimming took off 2 bases at V and 2 bases at J, with 13 bases between the two ends. This CDR3 has 15 amino acids. Germline V gives CDR1 SNHLY, CDR2 FYNNEI. The DNA for the CDR3 is TGTGCCAGCAGTGAAACGGGACTGGCTACCTACGAGCAGTACTTC. Translated, it gives CASSETGLATYEQYF.

V and J are TRBV5-6 and TRBJ2-3; 12 bases match TRBD2. Germline V gene data show CDR1 as SGHDT and CDR2 as YYEEEE. The CDR3 is 17 amino acids. V lost 0 bases, J lost 0 bases, and 2 bases stayed unmatched. In DNA form, the CDR3 reads TGTGCCAGCAGCTTGGGACTAGCGGGGGCTAGCACAGATACGCAGTATTTT. This codes for CASSLGLAGASTDTQYF.

This clone was counted between two and nine times. The chain combines TRBV2 with TRBJ2-1; TRBD2 agrees at 9 bases. After removal of 0 bases from V and 1 base from J, the junction contained 1 base not matched to a gene. CDR3 length equals 16 residues. CDR1 is SNHLY, CDR2 FYNNEI, per germline. The CDR3 here is CASSEALAGSYNEQFF. The CDR3 coding sequence is TGTGCCAGCAGTGAAGCGCTAGCGGGATCCTACAATGAGCAGTTCTTC. The full variable domain, completed using reference TRBV2 and TRBJ2-1, is EPEVTQTPSHQVTQMGQEVILRCVPISNHLYFYWYRQILGQKVEFLVSFYNNEISEKSEIFDDQFSVERPDGSNFTLKIRSTKLEDSAMYFCASSEALAGSYNEQFFGPGTRLTVL.